These 15 T cell receptor beta chains were sequenced from one sample in a study of cytomegalovirus exposure and HLA in healthy donors. With 60 Vbeta and 13 Jbeta primers, the PCR was carried out. Data came from immunoSEQ multiplex PCR; TCRdb stores just in-frame clones and leaves some out. The table has about 180,000 clones, roughly four fifths seen once. Sequencing was performed on PBMCs. All receptors derive from a man younger than 35 in good health and CMV-seronegative.

Comment on this clone: Sequence at one end of the junction differs from germline and may be a read error. V and J are TRBV10-3 and TRBJ1-2; a possible D gene is TRBD1 (6 bases). The germline V gene encodes CDR1 ENHRY and CDR2 SYGVKD. This CDR3 comprises 13 residues. CDR3 region: CAISSGTNFGYTF. Written as DNA, the CDR3 is TGTGCCATCAGCTCCGGGACAAACTTTGGCTACACCTTC.

The chain joins TRBV19 to TRBJ1-2; TRBD1 matches at 9 bases. From germline, CDR1 is LNHDA and CDR2 SQIVND (reference sequence). This CDR3 has 14 residues. Germline trimming cut 5 bases from V and 8 bases from J; bases unmatched to any gene: 9. CDR3 nucleotides: TGTGCCAGTAGTGCGACGGACAGGGGATACGGCTACACCTTC. Translating gives CASSATDRGYGYTF.

The rearrangement joins TRBV19 to TRBJ1-1; the match to TRBD1 covers 7 bases. With V trimmed by 5 bases and J by 5 bases, 5 bases remained unmatched. CDR1 is LNHDA and CDR2 is SQIVND in the germline V gene (reference sequence). This CDR3 region has 13 residues. This CDR3 is CASSDRVGTEAFF. CDR3 DNA: TGTGCCAGTAGTGACAGGGTAGGAACTGAAGCTTTCTTT.

This chain connects TRBV7-8 to TRBJ2-1; 9 bases fit TRBD1. CDR1 is SGHVS and CDR2 is FQNEAQ in the germline V gene. Trimming at V came to 1 base and at J to 8 bases, leaving 9 bases not matched to a gene. The CDR3 length is 16 residues. The CDR3 region has the DNA TGTGCCAGCAGCTTAGAGTGGACAGGGGTAAGAGATGAGCAGTTCTTC. Protein: CASSLEWTGVRDEQFF.

The V and J genes are TRBV30 and TRBJ1-3; D is unclear. Trimming removed 4 bases at V and 3 bases at J, with 7 bases between. The CDR3 loop spans 12 amino acids. The germline gives CDR1 GTSNPN, CDR2 SVGIG (reference sequence). CDR3: CAWTGGGNTIYF. The CDR3 DNA reads TGTGCCTGGACAGGAGGTGGAAACACCATATATTTT.

The chain has TRBV7-6 and TRBJ2-6; 12 bases line up with TRBD2. The CDR3 consists of 16 residues. The V segment lost 5 bases and the J segment 2 bases; nucleotides outside the gene matches: 1. Germline CDR1 is SGHVS and CDR2 is FNYEAQ. CDR3 nucleotide sequence: TGTGCCAGCAGCGGACTAGCGGGGACTGGGGCCAACGTCCTGACTTTC. Translated, it gives CASSGLAGTGANVLTF.

DNA for the CDR3: TGTGCCATCAGTAGGGGAGGGAACACTGAAGCTTTCTTT. Residues: CAISRGGNTEAFF. J is TRBJ1-1 and V is TRBV10-3; tentatively, D is TRBD1 (5 bases). The CDR3 contains 13 residues. V lost 5 bases and J lost 1, with 8 bases in between. Looked up from germline, CDR1 is ENHRY and CDR2 is SYGVKD.

The chain recombines TRBV4-1 with TRBJ2-7; 11 bases fit TRBD2. This CDR3 has 15 residues. J gave up 4 bases and V 4 bases, and 6 bases lay outside the gene matches. Germline CDR1 MGHRA, CDR2 YSYEKL. CDR3 nucleotide sequence: TGCGCCAGCAGCCCCATAGCGGGAGGGCCTTACGAGCAGTACTTC. Translated: CASSPIAGGPYEQYF.

The J gene is TRBJ2-2, the V gene TRBV7-8, with D perhaps matching TRBD2 (5 bases). Trimming took 1 base from V and 7 from J, leaving 13 bases between them. The CDR3 covers 15 residues. The germline V gene has CDR1 SGHVS and CDR2 FQNEAQ. The CDR3 coding sequence is TGTGCCAGCAGCTTAGGTGGACTCGGTGGCGGGGAGCTGTTTTTT. It yields the protein CASSLGGLGGGELFF.

This chain joins TRBV18 and TRBJ1-5; possible D gene TRBD1, 5 bases. The V end lost 8 bases, the J end lost 6 bases, and 14 bases lay between the germline ends. The CDR3 runs 13 residues. The germline V gene encodes CDR1 KGHSH and CDR2 LQKENI. CDR3 sequence: CASHGGWGQPQHF. For the CDR3, the DNA is TGTGCCAGCCACGGGGGATGGGGTCAGCCCCAGCATTTT.

The V gene is TRBV7-2, the J gene TRBJ1-2, with 10 bases lining up with TRBD1. The CDR3 sequence is 15 residues long. Trimming took 3 bases from V and 8 from J; bases not matched to a gene: 9. Germline V CDR1 and CDR2: SGHTA, FQGNSA. CDR3 region: CASSFHPTGGPGYTF. Here the CDR3 DNA reads TGTGCCAGCAGCTTCCATCCGACAGGGGGCCCAGGCTACACCTTC.

The rearrangement links TRBV5-1 to TRBJ2-3, with 10 bases fitting TRBD2. Looked up from germline, CDR1 is SGHRS and CDR2 is YFSETQ. V lost 0 bases to trimming and J lost 3 bases; unmatched junction nucleotides: 10. The CDR3 runs to 18 residues. CDR3: CASSLAGSGGAWTDTQYF. DNA for the CDR3: TGCGCCAGCAGCTTGGCCGGGAGCGGGGGGGCTTGGACAGATACGCAGTATTTT.

The gene calls are TRBV27 and TRBJ2-2, with TRBD1 matching 7 bases. With V trimmed by 5 bases and J by 5 bases, 5 bases remained unmatched. The CDR3 has 14 amino acids. The germline V gene encodes CDR1 MNHEY and CDR2 SMNVEV (reference sequence). The CDR3 sequence: CASSPTQGTGELFF. The CDR3 DNA sequence: TGTGCCAGCAGTCCAACACAGGGGACCGGGGAGCTGTTTTTT.

This clone showed up just a few times. The CDR3, as DNA: TGCGCCAGCAGCCAGAGTGTAGCGGCTACCTACGAGCAGTACTTC. This sequence encodes CASSQSVAATYEQYF. The chain employs TRBV4-1 and TRBJ2-7, with D maybe TRBD2 (6 bases). The CDR3 loop spans 15 amino acids. Per the germline V gene, CDR1 is MGHRA and CDR2 is YSYEKL. Between the trimmed V and J ends, which lost 3 bases and 2 bases, there was a span of 14 bases.

This clone was seen only a few times. This chain joins TRBV5-1 and TRBJ2-1; no reliable D call. Looked up from germline, CDR1 is SGHRS and CDR2 is YFSETQ. CDR3 length equals 15 residues. V was trimmed by 1 base and J by 6 bases, leaving 14 bases between them. In DNA, the CDR3 is TGCGCCAGCAGCTTGCGCAATACAGTCGTCAATGAGCAGTTCTTC. Its protein product is CASSLRNTVVNEQFF.